This record looks at one TCR beta chain sequence and its context. Its antigen is currently unknown. Noted treatment: about 20 received Ad26.COV2.S at low or high dose, single or two shots; about 5 received placebo; per-sample allocation not given. On day 63 after the first injection, vaccine and placebo recipients gave samples. The entry originates in a study of Ad26.COV2.S vaccination and SARS-CoV-2 variants. Study-wide background: Participants got Ad26.COV2.S intramuscularly, once or twice 56 days apart. Notes on the study in general: Participants given vaccine showed non-spike TCR breadth similar to that of placebo recipients. Higher spike-specific TCR breadth was found in vaccine recipients than in placebo recipients.

Produced via immunoSEQ multiplex PCR; TCRdb's table is partial and in-frame only. The sample lists 380,000 or so clones, 83% seen once, with approximately 7.8% in the top ten. The sequences come from peripheral blood, collected in a trial of Ad26.COV2.S vaccine versus placebo. This TCR derives from a person between 18 and 60 years old who received the Ad26.COV2.S COVID-19 vaccine or a placebo.

The CDR3 DNA is TGTGCCACCAGTGTACCGGGAGAGGGCACAGATACGCAGTATTTT. The encoded protein is CATSVPGEGTDTQYF. The chain recombines TRBV24-1 with TRBJ2-3; D perhaps matches TRBD2 (6 bases). Germline loops: CDR1 KGHDR, CDR2 SFDVKD. The CDR3 is 15 residues long. V was shortened by 5 bases and J by 1 base, with 12 bases between the two germline ends.